The rows below give T cell receptor beta chains drawn from one sample of a study of blood T cell repertoires in COVID-19. Clones were read by immunoSEQ multiplex PCR, and TCRdb kept only the in-frame ones, dropping some. The table lists about 180,000 clones, approximately 87% of them singletons, with 2% to 3% in the top ten. Material for sequencing was peripheral blood. The receptors shown here come from a man aged 35 to 55 with active or convalescent COVID-19. Both conserved end residues are part of each CDR3. A D gene is named only where the DNA matches it firmly. Part of the rows lack a size; the others show once, few, many or a class for expanded clones.

v_gene: TRBV2; j_gene: TRBJ2-3; d_gene: -; abundance: -; CDR3aa: CASTTRGGTTDTQYF; CDR3nt: TGTGCCAGCACCACAAGGGGGGGGACCACAGATACGCAGTATTTT
v_gene: TRBV5-1; j_gene: TRBJ2-3; d_gene: -; abundance: -; CDR3aa: CASSFGTQTSTDTQYF; CDR3nt: TGCGCCAGCAGCTTCGGGACTCAAACTAGCACAGATACGCAGTATTTT
v_gene: TRBV27; j_gene: TRBJ1-2; d_gene: -; abundance: -; CDR3aa: CASRLEGLQGYGYTF; CDR3nt: TGTGCCAGCAGGCTTGAGGGACTACAGGGCTATGGCTACACCTTC
v_gene: TRBV11-3; j_gene: TRBJ2-2; d_gene: TRBD1; abundance: -; CDR3aa: CASSLDSTGAGELFF; CDR3nt: TGTGCCAGCAGCTTAGATTCAACAGGGGCCGGGGAGCTGTTTTTT
v_gene: TRBV5-6; j_gene: TRBJ1-1; d_gene: -; abundance: -; CDR3aa: CATHMGGKAFF; CDR3nt: TGTGCCACCCATATGGGGGGAAAAGCTTTCTTT
v_gene: TRBV11-3; j_gene: TRBJ2-3; d_gene: -; abundance: -; CDR3aa: CASSPRAGRGRDTQYF; CDR3nt: TGTGCCAGCAGCCCGAGGGCGGGCAGGGGAAGGGATACGCAGTATTTT
v_gene: TRBV6-5; j_gene: TRBJ2-7; d_gene: -; abundance: few; CDR3aa: CASSRDRMYEQYF; CDR3nt: TGTGCCAGCAGTCGAGACAGAATGTACGAGCAGTACTTC
v_gene: TRBV4-3; j_gene: TRBJ2-7; d_gene: -; abundance: -; CDR3aa: CASSQDRGDSYEQYF; CDR3nt: TGCGCCAGCAGCCAAGATAGGGGGGACAGCTACGAGCAGTACTTC
v_gene: TRBV10-2; j_gene: TRBJ2-2; d_gene: TRBD1; abundance: -; CDR3aa: CASSESRGHWDTGELFF; CDR3nt: TGCGCCAGCAGTGAGTCCAGGGGGCATTGGGACACCGGGGAGCTGTTTTTT
v_gene: TRBV27; j_gene: TRBJ2-5; d_gene: TRBD1; abundance: once; CDR3aa: CASSHRGQGETQYF; CDR3nt: TGTGCCAGCTCCCACAGGGGGCAAGGAGAGACCCAGTACTTC
v_gene: TRBV28; j_gene: TRBJ2-7; d_gene: TRBD2; abundance: -; CDR3aa: CASSQSGGANEQYF; CDR3nt: TGTGCCAGCAGTCAGAGCGGGGGGGCTAACGAGCAGTACTTC
v_gene: TRBV19; j_gene: TRBJ1-2; d_gene: -; abundance: -; CDR3aa: CASTTGAWGYTF; CDR3nt: TGTGCCAGTACCACCGGTGCTTGGGGCTACACCTTC
v_gene: TRBV6-2/TRBV6-3; j_gene: TRBJ2-1; d_gene: TRBD1; abundance: -; CDR3aa: CASSPDRGLHNEQFF; CDR3nt: TGTGCCAGCAGTCCGGACAGGGGTCTCCACAATGAGCAGTTCTTC
v_gene: TRBV30; j_gene: TRBJ2-1; d_gene: -; abundance: -; CDR3aa: CAWSDSGDPGGNEQFF; CDR3nt: TGTGCCTGGAGTGACTCCGGAGACCCCGGTGGTAATGAGCAGTTCTTC
v_gene: TRBV27; j_gene: TRBJ1-1; d_gene: -; abundance: -; CDR3aa: CASSLYSTGNTEAFF; CDR3nt: TGTGCCAGCAGTTTATATTCGACAGGGAACACTGAAGCTTTCTTT
v_gene: TRBV19; j_gene: TRBJ1-1; d_gene: TRBD1; abundance: -; CDR3aa: CASRTGGSGGTEAFF; CDR3nt: TGTGCCAGTAGAACAGGGGGCAGCGGCGGCACTGAAGCTTTCTTT